This T cell receptor beta chain was recorded in a study of Ad26.COV2.S vaccination and SARS-CoV-2 variants. The protocol was immunoSEQ multiplex PCR, while the TCRdb copy is restricted to in-frame clones and leaves out a portion. The sample includes more than 150,000 clones, around nine tenths of them seen just once. This clone was observed a single time. The target antigen is unknown. Overall study results and limits: Vaccine recipients and placebo recipients showed similar non-spike TCR breadth. Reportedly, spike-specific CD8+ and CD4+ T cell responses achieved substantial breadth once vaccination had taken place.

Germline V CDR1 and CDR2: SGHNT, YYREEE (reference sequence). The CDR3 covers 14 residues. Trimming removed 4 bases from V and 3 bases from J, with 13 bases in between. The chain recombines TRBV5-4 with TRBJ1-1; D call uncertain. The TCR originated in a human donor who had recovered from COVID-19. Here the sequenced sample was peripheral blood, taken after recovery from COVID-19. The DNA for the CDR3 is TGTGCCAGCAGCCCTCCCGCCGGCCACACTGAAGCTTTCTTT. This encodes CASSPPAGHTEAFF.